The 23 T cell receptor beta chains below were found in one sample sequenced in a study of breast tumors, draining lymph nodes, adjacent tissues. Breast cancer patients provided tissue from their axillary draining lymph nodes. TCRdb processed the multiplex PCR reads anew with MiXCR; each CDR3 protein has one entry. The sample has 70,000 to 95,000 distinct CDR3 sequences, about 20% seen once. Specimen: axillary lymph node tissue. These TCRs come from a female donor with breast cancer. Some clones in this sample may be carry-over from other donors' samples.

The sample holds many counts of this clonotype. The chain links TRBV10-1 to TRBJ2-1, with 7 bases matching TRBD2. The germline V gene has CDR1 WNHNN and CDR2 SYGVQD (reference sequence). The CDR3 runs to 17 residues. V shed 3 bases, J shed 4 bases, and the junction held 12 bases outside the gene matches. The CDR3 sequence: CASSDMGSLREYNEQFF. The CDR3 nucleotides are TGCGCCAGCAGTGATATGGGGAGCTTGCGGGAGTACAATGAGCAGTTCTTC.

This clonotype was counted at least ten times. This rearrangement joins TRBV7-9 to TRBJ2-7; no definite D call. The germline V gene encodes CDR1 SEHNR and CDR2 FQNEAQ (reference sequence). CDR3 length equals 18 residues. With 1 base removed from V and 4 bases from J, the gap between germline ends came to 23 bases. The CDR3 nucleotides are TGTGCCAGCAGCTTAGAGGCGTGGTTTTGGCCCAGCAAATACGAGCAGTACTTC. This translates into CASSLEAWFWPSKYEQYF.

This chain links TRBV4-1 with TRBJ1-2; 7 bases fit TRBD1. The germline V gene has CDR1 MGHRA and CDR2 YSYEKL. The CDR3 spans 15 residues. The trim removed 2 bases at V and 6 bases at J, leaving 9 bases unmatched. The CDR3 here is CASSQNRDSNNGYTF. The CDR3 DNA is TGCGCCAGCAGCCAAAACCGGGACAGCAATAATGGCTACACCTTC.

As concerns this clonotype: Possible read error: a much larger clone is one base away. The chain has TRBV11-2 and TRBJ2-1, with 7 bases aligning to TRBD2. The CDR3 totals 15 residues. From germline, CDR1 is SGHAT and CDR2 FQNNGV. The CDR3 loop reads CASSLDSSGYNEQSF. The CDR3 DNA sequence: TGTGCCAGCAGCTTAGATTCTAGCGGCTACAATGAGCAGTCCTTC.

This clonotype has at least ten counts. The rearrangement links TRBV20-1 to TRBJ2-7; 9 bases match TRBD2. Unmatched junction bases numbered 4, after V lost 1 base and J lost 0 bases. The CDR3 covers 15 residues. The germline CDR1 and CDR2 sequences are DFQATT and SNEGSKA (reference sequence). This chain's CDR3 is CSARGGSGSSYEQYF. Here the CDR3 DNA reads TGCAGTGCTAGAGGCGGTAGCGGGAGCTCCTACGAGCAGTACTTC.

The table lists this clonotype with many counts. V usage is TRBV5-1 and J usage is TRBJ2-7, with D possibly TRBD1 on 6 matching bases. Per the germline V gene, CDR1 is SGHRS and CDR2 is YFSETQ. The CDR3 extends over 14 amino acids. V was pared by 4 bases and J by 2 bases, with 13 bases between. The CDR3 loop is CASSLGQSTYEQYF. The CDR3, as DNA: TGCGCCAGCAGCCTAGGACAGTCGACCTACGAGCAGTACTTC.

This clonotype was seen many times. CDR3 DNA: TGTGCCAGCCCCCCCCGGGAGAGGGGGAATGAGCAGTTCTTC. Translated: CASPPRERGNEQFF. The chain carries TRBV12-3 or TRBV12-4 and TRBJ2-1, with D possibly being TRBD1 or TRBD2 (6 bases each). The CDR3 contains 14 residues. The V end was cut by 8 bases, the J end by 7 bases, with 18 bases between.

Comment on this clonotype: This may be a read error: a much more frequent sequence differs by one nucleotide. The J gene is TRBJ2-6, the V gene TRBV20-1; D gene ambiguous. V lost 6 bases and J 1 base, leaving 13 bases between the germline ends. Germline V gives CDR1 DFQATT, CDR2 SNEGSKA (reference sequence). CDR3 length: 15 amino acids. CDR3 nucleotides: TGCAGTGCCCCCGTGATGAGGTCTGGGGCCAACGTCCTGACTTTC. The encoded protein is CSAPVMRSGANVLTF.

This clonotype showed up just a few times. The chain recombines TRBV12-3 or TRBV12-4 with TRBJ2-2; 7 nucleotides line up with TRBD1. The CDR3 has 15 residues. The trim removed 5 bases at V and 0 bases at J, leaving 3 bases unmatched. The CDR3 coding sequence is TGTGCCAGCAGTCAGACAGGGACGAACACCGGGGAGCTGTTTTTT. Amino acids: CASSQTGTNTGELFF.

On this clonotype itself: This sequence may be a read error, since a much larger clone differs from it by one base. The chain combines TRBV5-1 with TRBJ1-5; D might be TRBD1 (6 bases). CDR1 and CDR2 (germline): SGHRS, YFSETQ. The length of the CDR3 is 13 residues. The CDR3 DNA reads TGCGTCAGCAGCTTGGACAGTTATCAGCCCCAGCATTTT. This translates into CVSSLDSYQPQHF.

This clonotype has just a few counts. The chain carries TRBV5-1 and TRBJ2-2; 8 bases map to TRBD2. This CDR3 spans 17 amino acids. The germline V gene encodes CDR1 SGHRS and CDR2 YFSETQ. With V trimmed by 6 bases and J by 4 bases, 14 bases remained unmatched. The DNA of the CDR3 is TGCGCCAGCATGGTTGTTTCGAGCGGGAGAAGCACCGGGGAGCTGTTTTTT. This codes for CASMVVSSGRSTGELFF.

This clonotype was seen repeatedly, ten times or more. V is TRBV4-1 and J is TRBJ1-6, with D possibly TRBD1 on 5 matching bases. CDR1 is MGHRA and CDR2 is YSYEKL in the germline V gene. CDR3 length: 15 amino acids. The germline V and J ends were trimmed by 0 bases and 7 bases, with 10 bases remaining between them. The CDR3 is CASSQEGTVNSPLHF. The DNA for the CDR3 is TGCGCCAGCAGCCAAGAGGGGACGGTGAATTCACCCCTCCACTTT.

This clonotype was seen at least ten times. The V and J genes are TRBV7-9 and TRBJ2-1; 11 bases map to TRBD2. CDR3 length: 16 amino acids. CDR1 is SEHNR and CDR2 is FQNEAQ in the germline V gene (reference sequence). With V trimmed by 1 base and J by 10 bases, 9 bases remained unmatched. CDR3 bases: TGTGCCAGCAGCTTAGATACTAGCGGGAGTACCTGGGAGCAGTTCTTC. Protein product: CASSLDTSGSTWEQFF.

This clonotype has ten or more counts. In DNA, the CDR3 is TGCAGTGCTAAGGGACTCCTTAATGAGCAGTTCTTC. It encodes CSAKGLLNEQFF. The V call is TRBV20-1, the J call TRBJ2-1, with D possibly being TRBD2 (6 bases). The CDR3 has 12 amino acids. The ends were cut back, 4 bases at V and 7 bases at J, with 11 bases in the middle. The V gene's germline CDR1 is DFQATT and CDR2 SNEGSKA (reference sequence).

Worth noting for this clonotype: Since the CDR3 does not end with the conserved phenylalanine or tryptophan, this likely comes from a read error. The gene calls are TRBV11-3 and TRBJ1-6, with no clear D. In germline, CDR1 is SGHNT, CDR2 YENEEA. With 0 bases removed from V and 7 bases from J, the gap between germline ends came to 10 bases. This CDR3 contains 15 residues. The CDR3 is CASSLDRVKNSPLHL. The DNA of the CDR3 is TGTGCCAGCAGCTTAGATCGGGTTAAGAATTCACCCCTCCACCTT.

This clonotype was observed at least ten times. The rearrangement joins TRBV20-1 to TRBJ2-1; tentative D call: TRBD2 (6 bases). Trimming removed 1 base at V and 8 bases at J, with 18 bases between. CDR3 length: 15 amino acids. From germline, CDR1 is DFQATT and CDR2 SNEGSKA (reference sequence). The CDR3 nucleotides read TGCAGTGCTAGAGTATCTAGCGCCCGGGGGTATGAGCAGTTCTTC. Protein: CSARVSSARGYEQFF.

This clonotype occurred many times. The genes are TRBV7-9 and TRBJ1-4; 7 bases are a match to TRBD1. This CDR3 is 15 amino acids long. The V gene end was trimmed by 3 bases and the J gene end by 7 bases; junction bases not matched to a gene: 8. The V gene's germline CDR1 is SEHNR and CDR2 FQNEAQ (reference sequence). CDR3 residues: CASSLRDSYGEKLFF. CDR3 bases: TGTGCCAGCAGCTTGAGGGACAGTTACGGTGAAAAACTGTTTTTT. The entire variable domain, with the rest obtained from reference TRBV7-9 and TRBJ1-4, is as follows: DTGVSQNPRHKITKRGQNVTFRCDPISEHNRLYWYRQTLGQGPEFLTYFQNEAQLEKSRLLSDRFSAERPKGSFSTLEIQRTEQGDSAMYLCASSLRDSYGEKLFFGSGTQLSVL.

Comments on this clonotype: A much larger clone lies a single base off, so this may be a read error. The chain links TRBV7-8 to TRBJ1-5; a possible D gene is TRBD1 (5 bases). With 8 bases removed from V and 6 bases from J, the gap between germline ends came to 23 bases. This CDR3 has 16 residues. Germline-derived CDR1 and CDR2 are SGHVS and FQNEAQ. In DNA, the CDR3 is TGTGCCAGCGGCCGCGACGGGGGAAGAAGCGGTCAGCCCCAGCATTTT. This translates into CASGRDGGRSGQPQHF.

In its sample, this clonotype was seen many times. J is TRBJ2-5 and V is TRBV9; D might be TRBD2 (6 bases). Germline V gene sequence: CDR1 SGDLS, CDR2 YYNGEE. Trimming removed 0 bases at V and 3 bases at J, with 9 bases between. The CDR3 is 14 amino acids. The CDR3 sequence is CASSVGVAEETQYF. In DNA form, the CDR3 reads TGTGCCAGCAGCGTAGGAGTAGCGGAAGAGACCCAGTACTTC.

This clonotype was seen at least ten times. This sequence joins TRBV6-2 or TRBV6-3 and TRBJ2-5; unclear D gene. Per germline, CDR1 MNHEY and CDR2 SVGEGT. Trimming took off 1 base at V and 3 bases at J, with 9 bases between the two ends. There are 14 residues in the CDR3. CDR3 bases: TGTGCCAGCAGTTACTTCATAGACGAAGAGACCCAGTACTTC. It translates to CASSYFIDEETQYF.

This clonotype was seen many times. This chain uses TRBV24-1 with TRBJ2-5; D may be TRBD1 or TRBD2 (5 bases each). The ends were cut back, 0 bases at V and 5 bases at J, with 12 bases in the middle. Germline CDR1 and CDR2: KGHDR and SFDVKD. The CDR3 covers 15 residues. This CDR3 is CATSDLGAGSETQYF. The CDR3 DNA sequence: TGTGCCACCAGTGATTTGGGGGCAGGGAGTGAGACCCAGTACTTC.

This clonotype was detected ten times or more. CDR3 coding DNA: TGCAGCGTTGGAGTTCTAGCGGGAATTTATGAGCAGTTCTTC. Translated: CSVGVLAGIYEQFF. V usage is TRBV29-1 and J usage is TRBJ2-1; the match to TRBD2 covers 9 bases. This CDR3 spans 14 amino acids. V shed 4 bases and J 8 bases; nucleotides not matched to a gene: 9. Germline V CDR1 and CDR2: SQVTM, ANQGSEA.

In its sample, this clonotype was seen many times. The chain combines TRBV5-5 with TRBJ2-2; no firm D call. Looked up from germline, CDR1 is SGHKS and CDR2 is YYEKEE (reference sequence). V dropped 5 bases and J dropped 4 bases, with 9 bases sitting between them. The CDR3 sequence is 13 residues long. The DNA for the CDR3 is TGTGCCAGCAGGACACGGATCACCGGGGAGCTGTTTTTT. It encodes CASRTRITGELFF.